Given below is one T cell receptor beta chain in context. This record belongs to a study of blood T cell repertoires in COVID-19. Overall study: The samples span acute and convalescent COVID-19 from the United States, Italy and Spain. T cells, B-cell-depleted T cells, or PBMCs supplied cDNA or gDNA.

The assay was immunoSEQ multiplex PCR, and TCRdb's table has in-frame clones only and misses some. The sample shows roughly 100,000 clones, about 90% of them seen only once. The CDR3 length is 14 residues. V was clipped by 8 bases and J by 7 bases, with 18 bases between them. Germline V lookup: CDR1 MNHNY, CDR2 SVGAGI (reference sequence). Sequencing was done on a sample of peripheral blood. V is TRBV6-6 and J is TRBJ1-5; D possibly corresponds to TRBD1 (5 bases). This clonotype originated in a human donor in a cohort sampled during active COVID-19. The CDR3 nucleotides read TGTGCCAGCCGGCTGCGGGGGGACCGGCAGCCCCAGCATTTT. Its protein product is CASRLRGDRQPQHF.